Listed here are 29 T cell receptor beta chains from one sample, sequenced in a study of OX40 agonist ivuxolimab in advanced cancers. Some clones are missing from TCRdb's copy, which holds only in-frame ones; the method was immunoSEQ multiplex PCR. The data contain roughly 81,000 clones, roughly 94% of them seen just once; the ten biggest clones take up about 11%. The specimen was CD4+ or CD8+ T cells sorted from blood, collected in a trial of the OX40 agonist ivuxolimab. These receptors originate from an adult with an advanced solid tumor such as melanoma, head and neck, liver or kidney cancer.

J is TRBJ1-1 and V is TRBV7-2; the D gene is possibly TRBD1 (5 bases). The CDR3 is 15 amino acids. The germline gives CDR1 SGHTA, CDR2 FQGNSA. The germline V and J ends were trimmed by 0 bases and 3 bases, with 11 bases remaining between them. CDR3 bases: TGTGCCAGCAGCTTAGCGGGGTCCAGGGACACTGAAGCTTTCTTT. It specifies CASSLAGSRDTEAFF.

The chain carries TRBV9 and TRBJ2-3; tentatively, D is TRBD1 or TRBD2 (5 bases each). Trimming left V 0 bases short and J 6 bases short, with 17 bases between. Germline V gene sequence: CDR1 SGDLS, CDR2 YYNGEE. The CDR3 length is 16 residues. The CDR3 DNA sequence: TGTGCCAGCAGCGTAGCTGGCGCCGGGACGGGGGATACGCAGTATTTT. Translated, it gives CASSVAGAGTGDTQYF.

V and J are TRBV10-3 and TRBJ2-1, with 8 bases lining up with TRBD2. CDR3 length: 16 amino acids. Germline CDR1 reads ENHRY; CDR2 reads SYGVKD. V was pared by 2 bases and J by 1 base, with 4 bases of the junction left unmatched. Here the CDR3 reads CAISEPASGSYNEQFF. CDR3 DNA sequence: TGTGCCATCAGTGAGCCCGCTAGCGGGTCCTACAATGAGCAGTTCTTC.

The chain joins TRBV4-3 to TRBJ1-1; D uncertain. Germline CDR1 LGHNA, CDR2 YSLEER. V was trimmed by 1 base and J by 8 bases, leaving 11 bases between them. There are 13 residues in the CDR3. The CDR3 DNA reads TGCGCCAGCAGCCAAGTCCCCTTGAGAGAAGCTTTCTTT. This gives the protein CASSQVPLREAFF.

The chain carries TRBV5-6 and TRBJ2-4; 11 nucleotides agree with TRBD1. Looked up from germline, CDR1 is SGHDT and CDR2 is YYEEEE. The CDR3 length is 15 residues. V lost 1 base to trimming and J lost 5 bases; unmatched junction nucleotides: 2. CDR3 region: CASSLWGQGENIQYF. The CDR3 DNA reads TGTGCCAGCAGCTTGTGGGGACAGGGGGAAAACATTCAGTACTTC.

The chain uses TRBV9 and TRBJ2-5, with D possibly matching TRBD1 (6 bases). V lost 0 bases and J 1 base, leaving 10 bases between the germline ends. The germline gives CDR1 SGDLS, CDR2 YYNGEE. The CDR3 consists of 15 residues. The CDR3, as DNA: TGTGCCAGCAGCGTAGGACAGGTAGGCCAAGAGACCCAGTACTTC. Translated, it gives CASSVGQVGQETQYF.

The gene calls are TRBV13 and TRBJ2-3; D perhaps matches TRBD2 (5 bases). Per the germline V gene, CDR1 is PRHDT and CDR2 is FYEKMQ (reference sequence). The CDR3 is 14 amino acids. V lost 4 bases to trimming and J lost 0 bases, with 8 bases between them. This chain's CDR3 is CASSSGLSTDTQYF. In DNA form, the CDR3 reads TGTGCCAGCAGCTCAGGACTCAGCACAGATACGCAGTATTTT.

V gene TRBV5-8 combines with J gene TRBJ2-3; perhaps TRBD1 as D (5 bases). Per the germline V gene, CDR1 is SGHTS and CDR2 is YDEGEE. The CDR3 loop spans 14 amino acids. The germline V and J ends were trimmed by 0 bases and 2 bases, with 7 bases remaining between them. The CDR3 is CASSLGGPTDTQYF. CDR3 bases: TGTGCCAGCAGCTTGGGGGGCCCCACAGATACGCAGTATTTT.

V is TRBV28 and J is TRBJ2-2; D is unclear. From germline, CDR1 is MDHEN and CDR2 SYDVKM. The CDR3 covers 12 residues. V was cut by 3 bases and J by 3 bases, with 2 bases left in between. CDR3 DNA sequence: TGTGCCAGCAGTTTTTACACCGGGGAGCTGTTTTTT. It translates to CASSFYTGELFF.

The chain has TRBV29-1 and TRBJ2-1; D ambiguous. V lost 4 bases, J lost 7 bases, and 8 bases lay in between. The CDR3 has 11 amino acids. Germline CDR1 reads SQVTM; CDR2 reads ANQGSEA. The CDR3 spells CSVGGRNEQFF. The DNA of the CDR3 is TGCAGCGTTGGAGGTCGGAATGAGCAGTTCTTC.

CDR3 residues: CASSPRLGYETQYF. For the CDR3, the DNA is TGTGCCAGCAGCCCCCGGTTAGGGTACGAGACCCAGTACTTC. The chain employs TRBV7-9 and TRBJ2-5; no clear D. In germline, CDR1 is SEHNR, CDR2 FQNEAQ (reference sequence). The CDR3 is made up of 14 amino acids. V shed 5 bases and J shed 5 bases, with 15 bases lying between them.

J is TRBJ1-1 and V is TRBV5-6; D is unresolved. CDR1 is SGHDT and CDR2 is YYEEEE in the germline V gene. The CDR3 has 13 amino acids. The V and J ends lost 3 bases and 5 bases respectively, with 11 bases between them. The CDR3 sequence is CASSSLKWTEAFF. CDR3 bases: TGTGCCAGCAGCTCGCTTAAATGGACTGAAGCTTTCTTT.

The rearrangement uses TRBV6-5 and TRBJ2-3; a weak D match, TRBD2 (6 bases). The length of the CDR3 is 15 residues. The V and J ends lost 0 bases and 5 bases respectively, with 12 bases between them. The V gene's germline CDR1 is MNHEY and CDR2 SVGAGI. The CDR3 loop reads CASSYSRTMRDTQYF. CDR3 nucleotides: TGTGCCAGCAGTTACTCTAGGACTATGCGAGATACGCAGTATTTT.

The table lists this clone with a count of one. The V gene is TRBV7-2, the J gene TRBJ2-7; 7 bases map to TRBD1. Germline CDR1 is SGHTA and CDR2 is FQGNSA. The length of the CDR3 is 13 residues. J was trimmed by 3 bases and V by 3 bases; bases with no gene match: 2. The CDR3, as DNA: TGTGCCAGCAGCTTTCACAGGGGCTACGAGCAGTACTTC. This encodes CASSFHRGYEQYF.

V usage is TRBV9 and J usage is TRBJ2-1, with no clear D. Germline assignment: CDR1 SGDLS and CDR2 YYNGEE. The CDR3 extends over 14 amino acids. The V and J ends lost 0 bases and 0 bases respectively, with 4 bases between them. DNA for the CDR3: TGTGCCAGCAGCGTAGATAGCTCCTACAATGAGCAGTTCTTC. Protein: CASSVDSSYNEQFF.

The CDR3 spells CATQGGPDTF. The CDR3, as DNA: TGTGCCACCCAAGGGGGCCCTGACACCTTC. The V and J genes are TRBV19 and TRBJ1-2; 7 bases match TRBD1. The CDR3 is 10 amino acids. Germline lookup yields CDR1 LNHDA and CDR2 SQIVND (reference sequence). The junction had 8 bases not matched to a gene; V was cut back by 10 bases and J by 12 bases.

This clone showed up just once. This chain joins TRBV30 and TRBJ1-2, with D hard to call. The CDR3 is 13 amino acids. V was clipped by 2 bases and J by 6 bases, with 13 bases between them. CDR1 is GTSNPN, CDR2 SVGIG, per germline (reference sequence). As DNA, the CDR3 is TGTGCCTGGAGTACCCAAGGGATCGATGGCTACACCTTC. Translated: CAWSTQGIDGYTF.

CDR3 DNA sequence: TGTGCCAGCAGCTTAGAGGGACTAGCGGGAGGGGTTGAGCAGTTCTTC. This encodes CASSLEGLAGGVEQFF. The rearrangement joins TRBV7-9 to TRBJ2-1; 16 bases map to TRBD2. J gave up 9 bases and V 1 base, and 3 bases lay outside the gene matches. The CDR3 has 16 amino acids. CDR1 and CDR2 (germline): SEHNR, FQNEAQ (reference sequence).

The rearrangement links TRBV13 to TRBJ1-4; D gene ambiguous. The CDR3 is 16 amino acids. Per the germline V gene, CDR1 is PRHDT and CDR2 is FYEKMQ (reference sequence). Trimming left V 7 bases short and J 1 base short, with 16 bases between. CDR3 bases: TGTGCCAGCACCCGGCGGAGGGCGCTAACTAATGAAAAACTGTTTTTT. Its translation is CASTRRRALTNEKLFF.

The chain combines TRBV9 with TRBJ2-7, with TRBD2 matching 9 bases. Trimming cost V 2 bases and J 1 base; bases outside gene matches: 4. The CDR3 has 15 residues. CDR1 and CDR2 from the germline V gene are SGDLS and YYNGEE. The DNA for the CDR3 is TGTGCCAGCAGCGTTAGCGGGAGCCAATCCTACGAGCAGTACTTC. This gives the protein CASSVSGSQSYEQYF.

The chain recombines TRBV9 with TRBJ2-5, with 9 bases fitting TRBD2. The germline CDR1 and CDR2 sequences are SGDLS and YYNGEE. The CDR3 has 14 amino acids. The V gene end was trimmed by 3 bases and the J gene end by 5 bases; junction bases not matched to a gene: 5. CDR3 nucleotide sequence: TGTGCCAGCAGCGGACTAGCGGAAGGGGAGACCCAGTACTTC. This sequence encodes CASSGLAEGETQYF.

The genes are TRBV15 and TRBJ2-7; D is unclear. The CDR3 consists of 14 residues. CDR1 and CDR2 (germline): LNHNV, YYDKDF (reference sequence). V gave up 0 bases and J gave up 6 bases, with 12 bases separating them. This chain's CDR3 is CATSRDTGFSEQYF. The CDR3 region has the DNA TGTGCCACCAGCAGAGATACCGGGTTTTCCGAGCAGTACTTC.

The chain employs TRBV27 and TRBJ2-7, with TRBD1 identical over 9 bases. CDR3 length equals 14 residues. The ends lost 0 bases at V and 4 bases at J; junction bases unmatched: 1. CDR1 is MNHEY and CDR2 is SMNVEV in the germline V gene (reference sequence). In DNA, the CDR3 is TGTGCCAGCAGTTTATCCGGGACAGGGTACGAGCAGTACTTC. This translates into CASSLSGTGYEQYF.

This clone was seen once. The chain links TRBV6-4 to TRBJ2-7; the D is unclear. The V end lost 4 bases, the J end lost 2 bases, and 9 bases lay between the germline ends. The CDR3 totals 13 residues. Germline-derived CDR1 and CDR2 are MRHNA and SNTAGT. CDR3 nucleotides: TGTGCCAGCAGTGCCGGGCCCACCTACGAGCAGTACTTC. This sequence encodes CASSAGPTYEQYF.

In the case of this clone: The same CDR3 also results from other DNA sequences found in this sample. The CDR3 DNA sequence: TGTGCCAGCAGTTTACGGGGGTCCTACAATGAGCAGTTCTTC. Protein product: CASSLRGSYNEQFF. J is TRBJ2-1 and V is TRBV27, with D tentatively TRBD2 (6 bases). CDR3 length equals 14 residues. V lost 2 bases and J 1 base, leaving 6 bases between the germline ends. Germline V gene lookup returns CDR1 MNHEY and CDR2 SMNVEV (reference sequence).

At least ten counts were recorded for this clone. The chain couples TRBV11-3 to TRBJ2-2, with 10 bases identical to TRBD2. CDR3 length: 16 residues. V dropped 2 bases and J dropped 4; count of bases not matched to a gene: 4. Germline assignment: CDR1 SGHNT and CDR2 YENEEA. This CDR3 reads CASSLSGTSVTGELFF. In nucleotides, the CDR3 is TGTGCCAGCAGCTTATCAGGGACTAGCGTCACCGGGGAGCTGTTTTTT.

J is TRBJ2-1 and V is TRBV10-3, with 14 bases matching TRBD2. The CDR3 has 20 residues. CDR1 and CDR2 (germline): ENHRY, SYGVKD. V lost 4 bases, J lost 7 bases, and 18 bases stayed unmatched. CDR3 in DNA: TGTGCCATCAGTGGAGGTTTGAGACTAGCGGGAGGGCCACGGTCGAATGAGCAGTTCTTC. This sequence encodes CAISGGLRLAGGPRSNEQFF.

In this sample, this clone turned up a few times. V usage is TRBV5-6 and J usage is TRBJ1-2, with 10 bases aligning to TRBD1. The CDR3 sequence is 13 residues long. Trimming cost V 2 bases and J 8 bases; bases outside gene matches: 3. CDR1 is SGHDT and CDR2 is YYEEEE in the germline V gene. CDR3 coding DNA: TGTGCCAGCAGCTTAGGGACAGGGGAGGGCTACACCTTC. Amino acids: CASSLGTGEGYTF.

This clone was recorded only once. V and J are TRBV9 and TRBJ2-3, with D perhaps matching TRBD2 (6 bases). Germline-derived CDR1 and CDR2 are SGDLS and YYNGEE. Trimming pared 0 bases from V and 3 bases from J, leaving 17 bases between. The CDR3 spans 17 residues. The CDR3 DNA is TGTGCCAGCAGCGTAGGGGTCAAGATTGCGGGAACAGATACGCAGTATTTT. Its translation is CASSVGVKIAGTDTQYF.